These T cell receptor beta chains were read from a single sample in a study of T cell responses to AZD1222 COVID-19 vaccine. Assay used: immunoSEQ multiplex PCR; TCRdb lists only in-frame clones, some missing. The repertoire holds roughly 150,000 clones, with approximately 90% as singletons. The sample consisted of peripheral blood, taken 28 days after the second AZD1222 dose. All receptors come from an adult who received the AZD1222 COVID-19 vaccine. CDR3s include the opening cysteine and the closing phenylalanine or tryptophan. A D gene is named only where the DNA matches it firmly. Clone size is stated in some rows and not others, as once, few, many or a class when expanded.

CDR3 | DNA | V | size | D | J
CASSPGLGGGSYEQYF | TGTGCCAGCAGCCCCGGTCTAGGAGGCGGCTCCTACGAGCAGTACTTC | TRBV4-2 | - | - | TRBJ2-7
CASSMPSGATNEKLFF | TGCGCCAGCAGCATGCCGTCGGGGGCGACTAATGAAAAACTGTTTTTT | TRBV5-1 | - | - | TRBJ1-4
CASSYQRGRDTDTQYF | TGCGCCAGCAGCTACCAGCGGGGGAGGGACACAGATACGCAGTATTTT | TRBV5-1 | once | TRBD2 | TRBJ2-3
CASSSAGTSGGPSYNEQFF | TGTGCCAGCAGCTCAGCGGGGACTAGCGGGGGTCCTTCCTACAATGAGCAGTTCTTC | TRBV13 | - | TRBD2 | TRBJ2-1
CASSDSTNYGYTF | TGTGCCAGCAGCGACAGTACTAACTATGGCTACACCTTC | TRBV13 | - | - | TRBJ1-2
CASSFGARNTIYF | TGTGCCAGCAGCTTCGGGGCTCGAAACACCATATATTTT | TRBV13 | - | - | TRBJ1-3
CASSSRQGAGEKLFF | TGTGCCAGTAGTTCACGACAGGGGGCAGGCGAAAAACTGTTTTTT | TRBV19 | - | TRBD1 | TRBJ1-4
CASSPGPWYGYTF | TGTGCCAGCAGTCCCGGTCCATGGTATGGCTACACCTTC | TRBV7-9 | - | - | TRBJ1-2
CASSLGHDSYNSPLHF | TGTGCCAGCAGCTTAGGACACGACTCCTATAATTCACCCCTCCACTTT | TRBV11-2 | - | - | TRBJ1-6
CASSLAVGRHEQYF | TGTGCCAGCAGCTTAGCGGTCGGCCGGCACGAGCAGTACTTC | TRBV11-2 | once | - | TRBJ2-7
CAWSVFAVLNEKLFF | TGTGCCTGGAGTGTCTTTGCGGTGCTCAATGAAAAACTGTTTTTT | TRBV30 | - | - | TRBJ1-4
CASSASTGGTEAFF | TGTGCCAGCAGCGCGAGTACAGGGGGCACTGAAGCTTTCTTT | TRBV11-2 | - | TRBD1 | TRBJ1-1
CASSLRDRLASYTF | TGTGCCAGCAGCCTAAGGGACAGGCTAGCGAGCTACACCTTC | TRBV16 | - | TRBD1 | TRBJ1-2
CASSEVAVYYGYTF | TGTGCCAGCAGTGAAGTGGCAGTCTATTATGGCTACACCTTC | TRBV6-1 | - | - | TRBJ1-2
CASSSGHLYNEQFF | TGTGCCAGCAGTTCGGGACACCTCTACAATGAGCAGTTCTTC | TRBV27 | - | - | TRBJ2-1
CASSVTEPQHF | TGTGCCAGCAGTGTTACCGAGCCCCAGCATTTT | TRBV2 | - | - | TRBJ1-5